The 32 T cell receptor beta chains below were found in one sample sequenced in a study of CD8 T cells in Susac syndrome. Random hexamers served to reverse transcribe roughly 0.45 to 1 ug RNA. A single record per CDR3 protein comes from TCRdb applying MiXCR to the immunoSEQ multiplex PCR reads. Among 120,000 or so distinct CDR3 sequences, around 95% were seen once, and the ten largest hold more than 0.2%. Specimen: CD8+ T cells from PBMCs. The receptors here all came from a human donor with Susac syndrome.

The chain recombines TRBV6-2 or TRBV6-3 with TRBJ1-5; D is possibly TRBD1 (5 bases). CDR1 and CDR2 from the germline V gene are MNHEY and SVGEGT. The V end was cut by 6 bases, the J end by 6 bases, with 18 bases between. This CDR3 spans 15 amino acids. This chain's CDR3 is CASSPGLLARQPQHF. The DNA for the CDR3 is TGTGCCAGCAGCCCGGGACTTCTTGCACGTCAGCCCCAGCATTTT.

The chain employs TRBV5-1 and TRBJ2-3; 9 nucleotides line up with TRBD2. V was pared by 0 bases and J by 6 bases, with 11 bases of the junction left unmatched. CDR1 and CDR2 from the germline V gene are SGHRS and YFSETQ. There are 17 residues in the CDR3. This CDR3 is CASSLAGREGEADTQYF. The CDR3 nucleotides are TGCGCCAGCAGCTTGGCTGGGCGGGAGGGTGAGGCGGATACGCAGTATTTT.

J is TRBJ2-1 and V is TRBV9, with 7 bases matching TRBD2. The CDR3 is 15 amino acids. Germline loops: CDR1 SGDLS, CDR2 YYNGEE. J was trimmed by 5 bases and V by 0 bases; bases with no gene match: 5. The CDR3 coding sequence is TGTGCCAGCAGCGTAGAGGGGAGGGACGACAATGAGCAGTTCTTC. Translated: CASSVEGRDDNEQFF.

The chain links TRBV7-9 to TRBJ2-3; unclear D gene. Trimming stripped 3 bases from V and 4 bases from J, with 17 bases between. This CDR3 has 16 amino acids. Germline V gene sequence: CDR1 SEHNR, CDR2 FQNEAQ (reference sequence). Here the CDR3 reads CASSLTQTDSADTQYF. CDR3 sequence (DNA): TGTGCCAGCAGCTTGACACAAACAGATTCGGCAGATACGCAGTATTTT.

The CDR3 DNA sequence: TGTGCCAGCAGTGAGTCGGGACAGATGAACACTGAAGCTTTCTTT. It encodes CASSESGQMNTEAFF. The rearrangement links TRBV6-4 to TRBJ1-1; 7 positions agree with TRBD1. The germline gives CDR1 MRHNA, CDR2 SNTAGT. The CDR3 spans 15 residues. The ends lost 3 bases at V and 0 bases at J; junction bases unmatched: 4.

This rearrangement joins TRBV12-3 or TRBV12-4 to TRBJ1-1; TRBD1 aligns across 9 bases. The trim removed 6 bases at V and 10 bases at J, leaving 9 bases unmatched. The CDR3 spans 13 residues. The CDR3 is CASRQTGGAGAFF. The CDR3 coding sequence is TGTGCCAGCAGGCAAACAGGGGGCGCAGGAGCTTTCTTT.

The chain combines TRBV10-3 with TRBJ1-2, with D maybe TRBD1 (6 bases). Trimming took 3 bases from V and 9 from J, leaving 17 bases between them. The germline V gene has CDR1 ENHRY and CDR2 SYGVKD. The CDR3 has 14 amino acids. CDR3 nucleotide sequence: TGTGCCATCAGTGATCCCCAGGGGTGCGGGAGCTACACCTTC. It codes for CAISDPQGCGSYTF.

The V and J genes are TRBV15 and TRBJ1-3; 7 bases are a match to TRBD1. V gave up 3 bases and J gave up 1 base; unmatched junction bases: 3. Per germline, CDR1 LNHNV and CDR2 YYDKDF (reference sequence). The CDR3 extends over 15 amino acids. As DNA, the CDR3 is TGTGCCACCAGCAGTACAGGGGATTCTGGAAACACCATATATTTT. Protein product: CATSSTGDSGNTIYF. Complete variable domain (other parts from reference TRBV15 and TRBJ1-3): DAMVIQNPRYQVTQFGKPVTLSCSQTLNHNVMYWYQQKSSQAPKLLFHYYDKDFNNEADTPDNFQSRRPNTSFCFLDIRSPGLGDTAMYLCATSSTGDSGNTIYFGEGSWLTVV.

The chain carries TRBV3-1 and TRBJ2-7; D is possibly TRBD1 (5 bases). CDR3 length: 15 residues. Between the trimmed V and J ends, which lost 1 base and 6 bases, there was a span of 16 bases. Germline values: CDR1 LGHDT, CDR2 YNNKEL (reference sequence). The CDR3 loop reads CASSQGHTGESEQYF. DNA for the CDR3: TGTGCCAGCAGCCAAGGCCATACAGGTGAATCCGAGCAGTACTTC.

The chain uses TRBV28 and TRBJ2-4, with D possibly TRBD1 on 6 matching bases. CDR1 is MDHEN and CDR2 is SYDVKM in the germline V gene. CDR3 length: 13 amino acids. The V and J ends lost 7 bases and 5 bases respectively, with 12 bases between them. The CDR3 DNA is TGTGCCAGCACGGAGGCAGGGGAAAACATTCAGTACTTC. Encoded protein: CASTEAGENIQYF. Drawing the rest from reference TRBV28 and TRBJ2-4, the complete variable domain is DVKVTQSSRYLVKRTGEKVFLECVQDMDHENMFWYRQDPGLGLRLIYFSYDVKMKEKGDIPEGYSVSREKKERFSLILESASTNQTSMYLCASTEAGENIQYFGAGTRLSVL.

This chain connects TRBV3-1 to TRBJ2-1; 7 nucleotides agree with TRBD1. With V trimmed by 0 bases and J by 14 bases, 7 bases remained unmatched. CDR1 is LGHDT, CDR2 YNNKEL, per germline (reference sequence). The CDR3 runs 13 residues. CDR3 sequence reads: CASSQDKVQGKFF. The CDR3 DNA follows: TGTGCCAGCAGCCAAGATAAGGTACAGGGGAAGTTCTTC.

The V gene is TRBV29-1, the J gene TRBJ1-5; 9 positions match TRBD1. In germline, CDR1 is SQVTM, CDR2 ANQGSEA. This CDR3 has 13 amino acids. The V and J ends lost 4 bases and 4 bases, in that order; junction bases with no gene match: 2. CDR3 nucleotides: TGCAGCGTTGGGACAGGGGCTAATCAGCCCCAGCATTTT. It encodes CSVGTGANQPQHF.

The chain has TRBV9 and TRBJ2-4; D is unclear. Germline CDR1 is SGDLS and CDR2 is YYNGEE. V was trimmed by 4 bases and J by 0 bases, leaving 14 bases between them. This CDR3 region has 16 residues. The CDR3 DNA follows: TGTGCCAGCAGCCCGGTGAGCCCCGGAGCCAAAAACATTCAGTACTTC. Translated, it gives CASSPVSPGAKNIQYF.

The CDR3 region is CASSWVGGHELYEQYF. The CDR3 DNA reads as TGTGCCAGCAGCTGGGTGGGGGGTCATGAGTTGTACGAGCAGTACTTC. V is TRBV5-4 and J is TRBJ2-7; possibly TRBD2 for D (6 bases). The V end lost 3 bases, the J end lost 4 bases, and 20 bases lay between the germline ends. The CDR3 totals 16 residues. Germline V gene lookup returns CDR1 SGHNT and CDR2 YYREEE (reference sequence).

The chain joins TRBV20-1 to TRBJ1-2; D is perhaps TRBD1 (5 bases). Germline CDR1 reads DFQATT; CDR2 reads SNEGSKA (reference sequence). The ends were cut back, 0 bases at V and 2 bases at J, with 10 bases in the middle. There are 14 residues in the CDR3. The CDR3 reads CSARDGDSNYGYTF. The CDR3 bases are TGCAGTGCTAGAGATGGAGACAGCAACTATGGCTACACCTTC.

The sample holds one count of this clonotype. This chain links TRBV7-9 with TRBJ2-7; a possible D gene is TRBD2 (5 bases). Germline V gene sequence: CDR1 SEHNR, CDR2 FQNEAQ (reference sequence). CDR3 length: 14 residues. Trimming removed 1 base from V and 6 bases from J, with 13 bases in between. The CDR3: CASSLVSASSEQYF. DNA for the CDR3: TGTGCCAGCAGCTTAGTATCGGCTAGCAGCGAGCAGTACTTC.

The genes are TRBV27 and TRBJ2-3, with no clear D. V dropped 1 base and J dropped 6 bases, with 8 bases sitting between them. The CDR3 contains 13 residues. CDR1 MNHEY and CDR2 SMNVEV come from the germline V gene (reference sequence). The CDR3 coding sequence is TGTGCCAGCAGTTTATATCGATCGGATACGCAGTATTTT. Amino acids: CASSLYRSDTQYF.

The CDR3 here is CASSESGGQGALETQYF. CDR3 coding DNA: TGTGCCAGCAGTGAATCAGGGGGACAGGGGGCCTTGGAGACCCAGTACTTC. The rearrangement links TRBV25-1 to TRBJ2-5; 12 bases fit TRBD1. Trimming removed 1 base from V and 5 bases from J; junction bases left unmatched: 8. From germline, CDR1 is MGHDK and CDR2 SYGVNS. CDR3 length: 17 residues.

The rearrangement links TRBV4-2 to TRBJ2-1, with D perhaps TRBD2 (5 bases). The CDR3 spans 17 residues. CDR1 is LGHNA, CDR2 YNFKEQ, per germline. Trimming took off 0 bases at V and 2 bases at J, with 14 bases between the two ends. CDR3 loop: CASSQDQWTWAYNEQFF. In DNA, the CDR3 is TGTGCCAGCAGCCAAGATCAATGGACTTGGGCCTACAATGAGCAGTTCTTC.

The chain couples TRBV5-1 to TRBJ2-5, with D perhaps TRBD1 (6 bases). The V gene's germline CDR1 is SGHRS and CDR2 YFSETQ. The CDR3 consists of 14 residues. V lost 4 bases to trimming and J lost 5 bases, with 15 bases between them. CDR3 nucleotides: TGCGCCAGCAGCGAAACAGGGTTCCGCGAGACCCAGTACTTC. It encodes CASSETGFRETQYF.

This chain connects TRBV27 to TRBJ2-3; 9 nucleotides agree with TRBD1. The germline V gene has CDR1 MNHEY and CDR2 SMNVEV (reference sequence). The V segment lost 6 bases and the J segment 0 bases; nucleotides outside the gene matches: 4. The length of the CDR3 is 15 residues. The CDR3 loop is CASSPQGASTDTQYF. DNA for the CDR3: TGTGCCAGCAGCCCACAGGGGGCGAGCACAGATACGCAGTATTTT.

The chain uses TRBV27 and TRBJ1-1; TRBD1 aligns across 7 bases. The V segment lost 2 bases and the J segment 6 bases; nucleotides outside the gene matches: 6. The CDR3 is made up of 14 amino acids. Germline CDR1 reads MNHEY; CDR2 reads SMNVEV (reference sequence). In nucleotides, the CDR3 is TGTGCCAGCAGTTTAGACAGGGACTTCCCTGAAGCTTTCTTT. Translated, it gives CASSLDRDFPEAFF.

This sequence joins TRBV12-5 and TRBJ1-1, with 8 bases fitting TRBD1. This CDR3 is 19 amino acids long. The germline CDR1 and CDR2 sequences are LGHNT and FRNRAP. J gave up 1 base and V 1 base, and 14 bases lay outside the gene matches. As DNA, the CDR3 is TGTGCTAGTGGTTTGGCGAGGACAGGGAACAAGTTCGAGAACACTGAAGCTTTCTTT. It is translated as CASGLARTGNKFENTEAFF.

The V gene is TRBV19, the J gene TRBJ2-7, with D unresolved. The CDR3 totals 11 residues. V shed 3 bases and J shed 7 bases, with 7 bases lying between them. Germline values: CDR1 LNHDA, CDR2 SQIVND (reference sequence). The CDR3 DNA reads TGTGCCAGTAGTATGGCTGAAGAGCAGTACTTC. Its protein product is CASSMAEEQYF. The full variable domain, completed using reference TRBV19 and TRBJ2-7, is DGGITQSPKYLFRKEGQNVTLSCEQNLNHDAMYWYRQDPGQGLRLIYYSQIVNDFQKGDIAEGYSVSREKKESFPLTVTSAQKNPTAFYLCASSMAEEQYFGPGTRLTVT.

The chain uses TRBV4-3 and TRBJ2-7; perhaps TRBD2 as D (5 bases). The CDR3 length is 17 residues. CDR1 LGHNA and CDR2 YSLEER come from the germline V gene. Trimming removed 0 bases from V and 0 bases from J, with 15 bases in between. Here the CDR3 reads CASSQDRTRSSSYEQYF. The CDR3 DNA reads TGCGCCAGCAGCCAAGATAGAACTAGATCAAGCTCCTACGAGCAGTACTTC.

This chain links TRBV6-5 with TRBJ1-2; D gene unclear. The CDR3 covers 14 residues. Germline V lookup: CDR1 MNHEY, CDR2 SVGAGI. Trimming cost V 1 base and J 2 bases, with 8 bases left between them. In DNA form, the CDR3 reads TGTGCCAGCAGTTACTACGACGGGAACTATGGCTACACCTTC. As protein: CASSYYDGNYGYTF.

CDR3 region: CASSYVGTGRTDTQYF. The CDR3 region has the DNA TGTGCCAGCAGCTACGTCGGCACGGGGCGCACAGATACGCAGTATTTT. The rearrangement links TRBV11-2 to TRBJ2-3; D may correspond to TRBD1 or TRBD2 (5 bases each). With 4 bases removed from V and 1 base from J, the gap between germline ends came to 15 bases. The CDR3 loop spans 16 amino acids. The germline V gene has CDR1 SGHAT and CDR2 FQNNGV.

The J gene is TRBJ2-3, the V gene TRBV24-1, with unresolved D. V shed 9 bases and J shed 2 bases, with 14 bases lying between them. Germline CDR1 is KGHDR and CDR2 is SFDVKD. This CDR3 has 14 residues. The CDR3 here is CATETGSFTDTQYF. The CDR3 DNA is TGTGCCACCGAAACGGGCAGTTTCACAGATACGCAGTATTTT.

This chain uses TRBV30 with TRBJ2-1; D possibly corresponds to TRBD2 (5 bases). The CDR3 is 13 residues long. The V and J ends lost 4 bases and 8 bases respectively, with 15 bases between them. Per the germline V gene, CDR1 is GTSNPN and CDR2 is SVGIG (reference sequence). This CDR3 reads CAWTSRRIHEQFF. CDR3 coding DNA: TGTGCCTGGACTAGCCGGAGGATTCATGAGCAGTTCTTC.

The genes are TRBV20-1 and TRBJ2-5, with D perhaps TRBD1 or TRBD2 (5 bases each). This CDR3 is built from 18 residues. Germline values: CDR1 DFQATT, CDR2 SNEGSKA (reference sequence). CDR3 region: CSAGTSGRDLWYQETQYF. The CDR3 DNA follows: TGCAGCGCAGGCACGAGCGGAAGGGACCTCTGGTACCAAGAGACCCAGTACTTC.

J is TRBJ2-7 and V is TRBV7-9; 8 nucleotides agree with TRBD1. Germline CDR1 reads SEHNR; CDR2 reads FQNEAQ (reference sequence). The CDR3 consists of 16 residues. With 5 bases clipped from V and 3 bases from J, the junction kept 12 bases outside the gene matches. Here the CDR3 reads CASSLPKGGTGYEQYF. CDR3 coding DNA: TGTGCCAGCAGCCTCCCCAAAGGAGGGACAGGCTACGAGCAGTACTTC.

The chain employs TRBV29-1 and TRBJ2-3; 10 nucleotides agree with TRBD1. After removal of 4 bases from V and 3 bases from J, the junction contained 1 base not matched to a gene. Germline CDR1 reads SQVTM; CDR2 reads ANQGSEA. This CDR3 has 13 residues. CDR3 DNA: TGCAGCGTTGGACAGGGGGCAACAGATACGCAGTATTTT. This codes for CSVGQGATDTQYF.